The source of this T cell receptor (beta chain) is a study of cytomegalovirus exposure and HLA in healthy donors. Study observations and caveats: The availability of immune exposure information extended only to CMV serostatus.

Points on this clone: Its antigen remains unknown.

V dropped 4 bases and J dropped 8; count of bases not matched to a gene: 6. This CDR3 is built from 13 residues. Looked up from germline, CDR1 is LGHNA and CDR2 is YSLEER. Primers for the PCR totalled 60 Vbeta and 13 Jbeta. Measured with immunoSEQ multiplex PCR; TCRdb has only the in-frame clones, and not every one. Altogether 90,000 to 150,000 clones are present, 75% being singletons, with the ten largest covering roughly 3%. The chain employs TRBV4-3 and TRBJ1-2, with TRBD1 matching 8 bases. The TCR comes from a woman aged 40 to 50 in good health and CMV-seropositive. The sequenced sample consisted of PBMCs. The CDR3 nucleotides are TGCGCCAGCAGCCCGGGGACAGGACGGGGCTACACCTTC. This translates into CASSPGTGRGYTF.